Following are 24 T cell receptor beta chains from one sample sequenced in a study of cytomegalovirus exposure and HLA in healthy donors. The PCR made use of 60 Vbeta and 13 Jbeta primers. Assay used: immunoSEQ multiplex PCR; TCRdb lists only in-frame clones, some missing. Seen here are around 58,000 clones, 77% observed once, and the top ten hold over 2.5%. Sequenced input: PBMCs. The receptors were sampled from a female donor in good health and CMV-seronegative.

The chain employs TRBV29-1 and TRBJ2-1; 7 nucleotides match TRBD2. The CDR3 is made up of 16 amino acids. V lost 2 bases and J lost 7; bases outside the gene matches: 14. Per the germline V gene, CDR1 is SQVTM and CDR2 is ANQGSEA. In DNA, the CDR3 is TGCAGCGTTGAATGGGCAGGGCGGGGGAGGAGGAATGAGCAGTTCTTC. This translates into CSVEWAGRGRRNEQFF.

This clone turned up a few times. The DNA for the CDR3 is TGTGCCAGCAGCCTCCGACAGTTCCGTAGCACAGATACGCAGTATTTT. It codes for CASSLRQFRSTDTQYF. The chain combines TRBV5-8 with TRBJ2-3; the D gene is possibly TRBD1 (5 bases). Trimming removed 4 bases at V and 0 bases at J, with 15 bases between. This CDR3 comprises 16 residues. Per germline, CDR1 SGHTS and CDR2 YDEGEE.

This clone has only a few counts. The rearrangement joins TRBV27 to TRBJ1-5; D is undetermined. Germline-derived CDR1 and CDR2 are MNHEY and SMNVEV (reference sequence). The CDR3 covers 11 residues. V was trimmed by 7 bases and J by 8 bases, leaving 9 bases between them. CDR3: CASTRPEPQHF. The CDR3, as DNA: TGTGCCAGCACCCGCCCGGAGCCCCAGCATTTT.

This clone was seen just once. The chain couples TRBV29-1 to TRBJ2-1, with D maybe TRBD2 (5 bases). The CDR3 runs 12 residues. V was clipped by 3 bases and J by 8 bases, with 11 bases between them. The germline CDR1 and CDR2 sequences are SQVTM and ANQGSEA. The CDR3 nucleotides are TGCAGCGTTGAGCAGGAGGCAGATGAGCAGTTCTTC. Protein: CSVEQEADEQFF.

The chain couples TRBV5-1 to TRBJ2-7, with D possibly matching TRBD1 (5 bases). Germline V CDR1 and CDR2: SGHRS, YFSETQ. This CDR3 region has 12 residues. V was clipped by 6 bases and J by 2 bases, with 9 bases between them. The CDR3 region is CASTDSTYEQYF. CDR3 DNA sequence: TGCGCCAGCACAGACAGTACCTACGAGCAGTACTTC.

In the case of this clone: One junction end disagrees with the germline gene, perhaps due to a read error. This chain connects TRBV7-9 to TRBJ1-1; D unclear. This CDR3 is built from 11 residues. CDR1 is SEHNR, CDR2 FQNEAQ, per germline (reference sequence). In DNA form, the CDR3 reads TGTCCCAGCAGCCGTAACGGGAAAGCTTTCTTT. Translating it yields CPSSRNGKAFF. Together with reference TRBV7-9 and TRBJ1-1, the CDR3 gives the full variable domain: DTGVSQNPRHKITKRGQNVTFRCDPISEHNRLYWYRQTLGQGPEFLTYFQNEAQLEKSRLLSDRFSAERPKGSFSTLEIQRTEQGDSAMYLCPSSRNGKAFFGQGTRLTVV.

The chain joins TRBV7-2 to TRBJ1-6, with D hard to call. Per germline, CDR1 SGHTA and CDR2 FQGNSA. This CDR3 contains 17 residues. V was pared by 2 bases and J by 4 bases, with 15 bases between. The CDR3 nucleotides read TGTGCCAGCAGCTTACGCCCTCAATCCGAGTATAATTCACCCCTCCACTTT. It translates to CASSLRPQSEYNSPLHF.

V and J are TRBV5-1 and TRBJ2-5, with D hard to call. Matching the DNA end better, TRBJ2-7 makes the J call doubtful. The germline gives CDR1 SGHRS, CDR2 YFSETQ. The length of the CDR3 is 15 residues. The CDR3: CASSLASFSSYEQYF. CDR3 bases: TGCGCCAGCAGCTTGGCCTCATTTAGCTCCTACGAGCAGTACTTC.

V and J are TRBV5-4 and TRBJ2-5, with a possible D match to TRBD1 (5 bases). In germline, CDR1 is SGHNT, CDR2 YYREEE (reference sequence). This CDR3 contains 13 residues. The V end lost 0 bases, the J end lost 5 bases, and 8 bases lay between the germline ends. The CDR3 nucleotides are TGTGCCAGCAGCTTGGCAGGGTGGGAGACCCAGTACTTC. This encodes CASSLAGWETQYF.

The J gene is TRBJ1-2, the V gene TRBV12-2; the D call in the table, TRBD1, was not verified against the DNA. TRBV12-2 is flagged as a pseudogene. The CDR3 loop spans 14 amino acids. DNA for the CDR3: TGTGCAAGTCGCTCACAGGGGAGTGACTATGGCTACACCTTC. Translation: CASRSQGSDYGYTF.

This clone was counted a few times. The chain has TRBV7-2 and TRBJ2-4, with D maybe TRBD1 (5 bases). The CDR3 spans 16 residues. Germline loops: CDR1 SGHTA, CDR2 FQGNSA. Trimming shortened V by 1 base and J by 0 bases, and 10 bases separated the two germline ends. The CDR3 loop reads CASSLVDSLAKNIQYF. In nucleotides, the CDR3 is TGTGCCAGCAGCTTAGTCGACAGTCTAGCCAAAAACATTCAGTACTTC.

This chain joins TRBV18 and TRBJ2-5; 13 bases match TRBD2. The CDR3 extends over 16 amino acids. V dropped 6 bases and J dropped 1; count of bases not matched to a gene: 5. Germline-derived CDR1 and CDR2 are KGHSH and LQKENI. This CDR3 is CASSPRLAGGQETQYF. In nucleotides, the CDR3 is TGTGCCAGCTCCCCTAGACTAGCGGGAGGCCAAGAGACCCAGTACTTC.

V and J are TRBV6-1 and TRBJ2-7; D is ambiguous. The CDR3 contains 14 residues. V was pared by 2 bases and J by 1 base, with 9 bases between. Germline CDR1 MNHNS, CDR2 SASEGT. This chain's CDR3 is CASSEFRESYEQYF. The CDR3 bases are TGTGCCAGCAGTGAATTTAGAGAATCCTACGAGCAGTACTTC.

There are a few counts of this clone. The J gene is TRBJ2-7, the V gene TRBV2, with D possibly matching TRBD1 (6 bases). Germline V gene lookup returns CDR1 SNHLY and CDR2 FYNNEI. V was shortened by 6 bases and J by 3 bases, with 18 bases between the two germline ends. The CDR3 sequence is 15 residues long. DNA for the CDR3: TGTGCCAGCAGGCGTGGAGGCTCGGACAGCTACGAGCAGTACTTC. It yields the protein CASRRGGSDSYEQYF.

This clone was seen more than once but under ten times. The chain has TRBV19 and TRBJ2-1, with a tentative D call TRBD1 (5 bases). V was trimmed by 2 bases and J by 4 bases, leaving 12 bases between them. The CDR3 has 15 residues. Germline loops: CDR1 LNHDA, CDR2 SQIVND (reference sequence). The CDR3 sequence is CASSIFTGVYNEQFF. CDR3 in DNA: TGTGCCAGTAGTATATTCACAGGCGTATACAATGAGCAGTTCTTC.

The rearrangement links TRBV27 to TRBJ2-1; 10 bases align to TRBD2. This CDR3 is 17 amino acids long. V shed 5 bases and J 4 bases; nucleotides not matched to a gene: 11. In germline, CDR1 is MNHEY, CDR2 SMNVEV (reference sequence). The chain's CDR3 is CASSAGTSVLAYNEQFF. The CDR3 DNA is TGTGCCAGCAGTGCCGGGACTAGCGTGTTGGCTTACAATGAGCAGTTCTTC.

In its sample, this clone was seen a few times. V gene TRBV7-2 combines with J gene TRBJ2-1; D uncertain. The V gene lost 5 bases and the J gene lost 8 bases, with 10 bases spanning the gap. The CDR3 covers 12 residues. CDR1 and CDR2 from the germline V gene are SGHTA and FQGNSA. The CDR3 DNA is TGTGCCAGCAGCCCCTGGTTAGATGAGCAGTTCTTC. This gives the protein CASSPWLDEQFF.

This clone has just a few counts. The V gene is TRBV28, the J gene TRBJ2-2, with 11 nucleotides matching TRBD1. CDR3 length: 17 amino acids. The trim removed 8 bases at V and 7 bases at J, leaving 15 bases unmatched. Germline V lookup: CDR1 MDHEN, CDR2 SYDVKM. As DNA, the CDR3 is TGTGCCAGCCAGACCCCCACGGGACAGGGGGTCAGCGGGGAGCTGTTTTTT. Translating gives CASQTPTGQGVSGELFF.

This chain links TRBV19 with TRBJ1-2, with TRBD1 identical over 7 bases. CDR1 is LNHDA and CDR2 is SQIVND in the germline V gene (reference sequence). V was pared by 7 bases and J by 10 bases, with 21 bases of the junction left unmatched. The CDR3 is 16 residues long. CDR3 nucleotides: TGTGCCAGTACCTCGATTTATACAGGGGAAGGTATTGTCTACACCTTC. Translated, it gives CASTSIYTGEGIVYTF.

This chain connects TRBV30 to TRBJ2-3; 13 nucleotides agree with TRBD2. The CDR3 loop spans 17 amino acids. Germline CDR1 is GTSNPN and CDR2 is SVGIG (reference sequence). J lost 5 bases, V lost 2 bases, and 10 bases had no gene match. The CDR3 reads CAWSSGTSGAVGDTQYF. CDR3 DNA: TGTGCCTGGAGTTCCGGGACTAGCGGGGCCGTTGGAGATACGCAGTATTTT.

The chain is built from TRBV6-1 and TRBJ1-1; 7 bases are a match to TRBD1. The CDR3 has 14 amino acids. Germline lookup yields CDR1 MNHNS and CDR2 SASEGT. J was trimmed by 3 bases and V by 8 bases; bases with no gene match: 9. The chain's CDR3 is CASLRTGGYTEAFF. CDR3 coding DNA: TGTGCCAGCCTTCGGACAGGCGGGTACACTGAAGCTTTCTTT.

The V gene is TRBV28, the J gene TRBJ2-7; the D gene is possibly TRBD1 (6 bases). V lost 2 bases, J lost 5 bases, and 19 bases lay in between. Germline lookup yields CDR1 MDHEN and CDR2 SYDVKM. The CDR3 sequence is 16 residues long. CDR3: CASSLRKRAGVNEQYF. CDR3 in DNA: TGTGCCAGCAGTTTAAGAAAGAGGGCAGGGGTCAACGAGCAGTACTTC.

The CDR3 nucleotides are TGTGCCACCAGCCGTGGGGGACAGTTCACAGATACGCAGTATTTT. It codes for CATSRGGQFTDTQYF. The chain links TRBV15 to TRBJ2-3; 7 nucleotides align to TRBD1. This CDR3 comprises 15 residues. Trimming cost V 5 bases and J 2 bases; bases outside gene matches: 7. Germline CDR1 is LNHNV and CDR2 is YYDKDF (reference sequence).

The chain uses TRBV19 and TRBJ1-2; D call uncertain. The CDR3 spans 13 residues. The germline V and J ends were trimmed by 3 bases and 6 bases, with 11 bases remaining between them. The germline V gene encodes CDR1 LNHDA and CDR2 SQIVND (reference sequence). The DNA for the CDR3 is TGTGCCAGTAGTATTCAGGAAGGCAATGGCTACACCTTC. It translates to CASSIQEGNGYTF.